This is a list of T cell receptor beta chains from one sample in a study of cytomegalovirus exposure and HLA in healthy donors. The method was immunoSEQ multiplex PCR; TCRdb's version includes in-frame clones alone and lacks a portion of them. The sample totals tens of thousands of clones. The sequencing input was PBMCs. These receptors all stem from a male donor in good health and CMV-seronegative. The CDR3 runs from the conserved cysteine through the conserved F or W. Each record gives: V gene, J gene, D gene, CDR3 protein, CDR3 DNA. The D gene is left open where the match is weak.

>TRBV7-9|TRBJ2-6|-
CASSLGGQLSSGANVLTF
TGTGCCAGCAGCTTAGGTGGCCAGTTGTCCTCTGGGGCCAACGTCCTGACTTTC
>TRBV5-1|TRBJ2-1|-
CASSPSSSDTYNEQFF
TGCGCCAGCAGCCCTTCGTCTAGCGACACCTACAATGAGCAGTTCTTC
>TRBV6-6|TRBJ1-1|-
CASSYSSGGTEAFF
TGTGCCAGCAGTTACTCGTCGGGGGGCACTGAAGCTTTCTTT
>TRBV29-1|TRBJ1-1|-
CSVEVRDNVNTEAFF
TGCAGCGTTGAAGTCAGGGACAACGTGAACACTGAAGCTTTCTTT
>TRBV5-1|TRBJ2-1|TRBD2
CASSFLGSGRAWNEQFF
TGCGCCAGCAGCTTCCTTGGTAGCGGGAGGGCCTGGAATGAGCAGTTCTTC
>TRBV5-4|TRBJ2-3|TRBD2
CASSLAGTSGRHTQYF
TGTGCCAGCAGCTTGGCGGGGACTAGCGGGAGACATACGCAGTATTTT
>TRBV4-3|TRBJ2-3|-
CASSQNPVTDTQYF
TGCGCCAGCAGCCAAAACCCGGTCACAGATACGCAGTATTTT
>TRBV30|TRBJ2-2|TRBD2
CAWSGRTSGRVTGELFF
TGTGCCTGGAGTGGAAGGACTAGCGGGAGAGTCACCGGGGAGCTGTTTTTT
>TRBV6-5|TRBJ2-3|-
CASSYSGAQADTQYF
TGTGCCAGCAGTTACTCAGGGGCGCAGGCAGATACGCAGTATTTT
>TRBV28|TRBJ1-5|TRBD1
CAIDRGGNQPQHF
TGTGCCATCGACAGGGGTGGCAATCAGCCCCAGCATTTT
>TRBV4-2|TRBJ2-3|TRBD2
CASSQAGGPVDTQYF
TGTGCCAGCAGCCAAGCGGGAGGGCCCGTAGATACGCAGTATTTT
>TRBV29-1|TRBJ1-4|TRBD1
CSVTGTANEKLFF
TGCAGCGTGACAGGGACCGCTAATGAAAAACTGTTTTTT
>TRBV6-1|TRBJ2-7|TRBD1
CASLLTGAGEQYF
TGTGCCAGCCTCTTGACAGGGGCGGGCGAGCAGTACTTC
>TRBV7-9|TRBJ2-5|TRBD1
CASTSSGGETQYF
TGTGCCAGCACATCATCAGGGGGAGAGACCCAGTACTTC
>TRBV2|TRBJ2-1|-
CARIDEQFF
TGTGCCCGTATCGATGAGCAGTTCTTC
>TRBV28|TRBJ2-1|-
CASSFRGAGSNEQFF
TGTGCCAGCAGTTTCAGGGGCGCGGGTAGCAATGAGCAGTTCTTC
>TRBV10-1|TRBJ1-4|TRBD1
CASSALRSASGTANEKLFF
TGCGCCAGCAGTGCCCTACGATCCGCTTCCGGGACAGCAAATGAAAAACTGTTTTTT
>TRBV5-1|TRBJ1-1|-
CASSLEQAGDTEAFF
TGCGCCAGCAGCTTGGAGCAGGCCGGGGACACTGAAGCTTTCTTT
>TRBV13|TRBJ2-7|TRBD1
CASSPTGTGAPYEQYF
TGTGCCAGCAGCCCTACCGGGACAGGGGCCCCCTACGAGCAGTACTTC
>TRBV6-5|TRBJ2-7|-
CASSYPGTYEQYF
TGTGCCAGCAGTTACCCGGGGACCTACGAGCAGTACTTC
>TRBV2|TRBJ2-1|TRBD2
CASSAGTSGKYNEQFF
TGTGCCAGCAGTGCGGGGACTAGCGGGAAATACAATGAGCAGTTCTTC
>TRBV30|TRBJ1-4|TRBD1
CASTGTGDEKLFF
TGTGCCTCGACGGGGACAGGGGATGAAAAACTGTTTTTT
>TRBV4-1|TRBJ2-5|TRBD2
CASSQDLGTTVLETQYF
TGCGCCAGCAGCCAAGATCTCGGGACTACGGTTTTGGAGACCCAGTACTTC
>TRBV6-5|TRBJ1-5|TRBD1
CASRSDRAGNQPQHF
TGTGCCAGCAGATCCGACAGGGCGGGCAATCAGCCCCAGCATTTT
>TRBV5-1|TRBJ2-3|TRBD1
CASSLGGRTDTQYF
TGCGCCAGCAGCTTAGGGGGCCGCACAGATACGCAGTATTTT
>TRBV7-9|TRBJ1-1|-
CASSLVQGTEAFF
TGTGCCAGCAGCTTAGTCCAGGGCACTGAAGCTTTCTTT
>TRBV18|TRBJ2-7|TRBD1
CASSPDRSREQYF
TGTGCCAGCTCACCGGACAGGTCACGCGAGCAGTACTTC
>TRBV7-9|TRBJ2-7|TRBD2
CASRPGGAGGIEQYF
TGTGCCAGCAGACCCGGAGGAGCGGGAGGAATTGAGCAGTACTTC
>TRBV19|TRBJ2-1|TRBD2
CASSTRAGSSYNEQFF
TGTGCCAGTAGTACCCGAGCGGGGAGCTCCTACAATGAGCAGTTCTTC
>TRBV7-2|TRBJ1-5|-
CASSLDRGQPQHF
TGTGCCAGCAGCTTAGATCGGGGTCAGCCCCAGCATTTT
>TRBV9|TRBJ2-3|TRBD2
CASSDAGLTTQYF
TGTGCCAGCAGCGATGCGGGACTAACTACGCAGTATTTT
>TRBV5-4|TRBJ1-1|TRBD1
CASVDRENTEAFF
TGTGCCAGCGTGGACAGGGAGAACACTGAAGCTTTCTTT
>TRBV19|TRBJ1-4|TRBD1
CASCRTGISNEKLFF
TGTGCCAGTTGCCGGACAGGGATTTCTAATGAAAAACTGTTTTTT
>TRBV29-1|TRBJ1-1|-
CSVRGRGASLKKAEAFF
TGCAGCGTTCGGGGGAGAGGGGCTTCTCTGAAGAAGGCTGAAGCTTTCTTT
>TRBV18|TRBJ1-2|-
CASSPDRDGTYGYTF
TGTGCCAGCTCACCAGACCGGGACGGGACTTATGGCTACACCTTC
>TRBV27|TRBJ1-4|-
CASSVRPNEKLFF
TGTGCCAGCAGTGTGAGGCCAAATGAAAAACTGTTTTTT
>TRBV19|TRBJ1-1|TRBD1
CASMDRVNTEAFF
TGTGCCAGTATGGACAGGGTGAACACTGAAGCTTTCTTT
>TRBV29-1|TRBJ2-1|TRBD1
CSAETGRRYNEQFF
TGCAGCGCTGAGACAGGGCGGAGGTACAATGAGCAGTTCTTC
>TRBV18|TRBJ2-7|TRBD1
CASSLLAGTGGEQYF
TGTGCCAGCTCACTACTCGCCGGGACAGGTGGCGAGCAGTACTTC
>TRBV9|TRBJ1-6|-
CASSSGGRTLHF
TGTGCCAGCAGCAGTGGGGGGAGGACCCTCCACTTT
>TRBV18|TRBJ1-1|-
CASSLPPRGMDMNTEAFF
TGTGCCAGCTCACTTCCGCCAAGGGGGATGGACATGAACACTGAAGCTTTCTTT
>TRBV6-5|TRBJ2-4|TRBD2
CASSGSTSGKNIQYF
TGTGCCAGCAGTGGCTCGACTAGCGGTAAAAACATTCAGTACTTC
>TRBV7-8|TRBJ1-3|TRBD1
CASSLAWTGGGGNTIYF
TGTGCCAGCAGCTTAGCCTGGACAGGGGGCGGAGGAAACACCATATATTTT
>TRBV5-1|TRBJ1-1|-
CASSFGGRAGGNTEAFF
TGCGCCAGCAGCTTCGGGGGGAGGGCCGGGGGGAACACTGAAGCTTTCTTT
>TRBV11-2|TRBJ2-1|TRBD2
CASRGVAGYEQFF
TGTGCCAGCAGGGGGGTAGCGGGATATGAGCAGTTCTTC
>TRBV7-3|TRBJ1-1|-
CASSLIGSGNTEAFF
TGTGCCAGCAGCTTAATCGGTTCCGGGAACACTGAAGCTTTCTTT
>TRBV18|TRBJ1-1|-
CASSFTGTKNTEAFF
TGTGCCAGCTCATTTACCGGGACAAAGAACACTGAAGCTTTCTTT